These T cell receptor beta chains were read from a single sample in a study of technical replicates of blood from several donors. Clones were read by immunoSEQ multiplex PCR, and TCRdb kept only the in-frame ones, dropping some. The data show 91,000 or so clones, roughly 96% seen once. Sequenced: T cells isolated from PBMCs. The receptors shown here come from a human donor in good health. Both conserved end residues are part of each CDR3. Fields, in order: D gene, J gene, V gene, clone size, CDR3 protein, CDR3 DNA. D genes are given only for firm matches. Size tells how often a clone was seen (once, few, many) or the class of an expanded clone, and some rows leave it out.

NA,TRBJ1-3,TRBV28,NA,CASHMGGSGNTIYF,TGTGCCAGCCACATGGGGGGCTCTGGAAACACCATATATTTT
TRBD2,TRBJ2-1,TRBV7-6,NA,CASSLALAGVNEQFF,TGTGCCAGCAGCTTGGCACTAGCGGGAGTCAATGAGCAGTTCTTC
NA,TRBJ1-1,TRBV5-6,NA,CASSPPGKTMNTEAFF,TGTGCCAGCAGCCCGCCAGGGAAAACCATGAACACTGAAGCTTTCTTT
TRBD1,TRBJ2-5,TRBV15,NA,CATSSSQGVFYWTQYF,TGTGCCACCAGCAGCTCCCAGGGGGTGTTTTATTGGACCCAGTACTTC
NA,TRBJ2-2,TRBV18,NA,CASSPLETSLNTGELFF,TGTGCCAGCTCACCACTTGAAACTAGCTTAAACACCGGGGAGCTGTTTTTT
NA,TRBJ2-3,TRBV29-1,NA,CSFSGDTDTQYF,TGCAGCTTTAGCGGAGACACAGATACGCAGTATTTT
NA,TRBJ1-5,TRBV7-9,NA,CASSPGAEGNQPQHF,TGTGCCAGCAGCCCAGGGGCCGAGGGTAATCAGCCCCAGCATTTT
TRBD1,TRBJ2-3,TRBV2,NA,CASRFTGGIDTQYF,TGTGCCAGCAGATTTACAGGGGGCATAGATACGCAGTATTTT
TRBD1,TRBJ1-1,TRBV6-4,once,CASSDVRGLQVNTEAFF,TGTGCCAGCAGTGACGTCAGGGGGCTACAGGTGAACACTGAAGCTTTCTTT
TRBD2,TRBJ2-7,TRBV5-1,NA,CASSLLAGESYYEQYF,TGCGCCAGCAGCTTACTAGCGGGGGAATCTTACTACGAGCAGTACTTC
NA,TRBJ2-1,TRBV4-1,NA,CASSHSTEQFF,TGCGCCAGCAGCCATAGCACCGAGCAGTTCTTC
TRBD2,TRBJ2-1,TRBV5-1,NA,CASSLGTSGSYEQFF,TGCGCCAGCAGCCTGGGGACTAGCGGGAGTTATGAGCAGTTCTTC
NA,TRBJ2-7,TRBV6-5,NA,CASSSGHLYEQYF,TGTGCCAGCAGTTCGGGACACCTCTACGAGCAGTACTTC
NA,TRBJ2-1,TRBV11-3,NA,CASSLGAEQFF,TGTGCCAGCAGCTTGGGGGCTGAGCAGTTCTTC
NA,TRBJ1-1,TRBV5-5,NA,CASSRRDRPNTEAFF,TGTGCCAGCAGCCGACGCGACAGGCCGAACACTGAAGCTTTCTTT
TRBD2,TRBJ2-5,TRBV7-8,once,CASSLTSGHGKETQYF,TGTGCCAGCAGCTTGACTAGCGGTCATGGGAAAGAGACCCAGTACTTC
TRBD1,TRBJ1-3,TRBV11-2,once,CASSPLRGQGALSGNTIYF,TGTGCCAGCAGCCCCCTAAGGGGACAGGGGGCTCTCTCTGGAAACACCATATATTTT
NA,TRBJ2-1,TRBV28,NA,CASSSGRYNEQFF,TGTGCCAGCAGTTCAGGGAGGTACAATGAGCAGTTCTTC
TRBD2,TRBJ2-7,TRBV6-5,NA,CASTLLAGGPSEQYF,TGTGCCAGCACCCTACTAGCGGGGGGGCCTAGCGAGCAGTACTTC
NA,TRBJ1-2,TRBV7-2,NA,CASSLAGGYGYTF,TGTGCCAGCAGCTTAGCAGGGGGCTATGGCTACACCTTC
TRBD2,TRBJ2-2,TRBV29-1,NA,CSVGERDPNTGELFF,TGCAGCGTTGGGGAGCGGGACCCGAACACCGGGGAGCTGTTTTTT
TRBD1,TRBJ1-2,TRBV5-1,NA,CASSRGGQLNSLNYGYTF,TGCGCCAGCAGCCGGGGGGGACAGCTTAACAGCCTTAACTATGGCTACACCTTC
TRBD1,TRBJ1-5,TRBV5-1,NA,CASSLVKKGQGAGVSNQPQHF,TGCGCCAGCAGCTTGGTTAAAAAAGGACAGGGGGCCGGTGTGAGCAATCAGCCCCAGCATTTT
NA,TRBJ2-5,TRBV7-2,NA,CASGTFQETQYF,TGTGCCAGCGGGACATTCCAAGAGACCCAGTACTTC